A selection of T cell receptor beta chains follows, all from one sample in a study of T cell repertoires in cytomegalovirus infection. From the reads, TCRdb called clonotypes with MiXCR, one entry per CDR3 protein. Of 560,000 or so distinct CDR3 sequences in the sample, about 15% were seen once. The sample was CD8+ T cells from PBMCs. The receptors were sampled from a human donor in good health (CMV status not recorded). Some clones in this sample may be carry-over from other donors' samples. Both conserved end residues are part of each CDR3. The D gene is left open where the match is weak. Only part of the rows carry a size: once, few, many, or a class if the clone is expanded.

d_call	clone_size	v_call	j_call	cdr3_nt	cdr3_aa
TRBD2	many	TRBV5-4	TRBJ2-2	TGTGCCAGCAGCGTAGGGACTACGGGAGGCGGGGAGCTGTTTTTT	CASSVGTTGGGELFF
NA	many	TRBV7-3	TRBJ1-2	TGTGCCAGCAGCTTAAATGGGGCAGAGAACTATGGCTACACCTTC	CASSLNGAENYGYTF
TRBD1	many	TRBV12-3/TRBV12-4	TRBJ1-5	TGTGCCAGCAGTCGCACAGGGGCCTGGGATCAGCCCCAGCATTTT	CASSRTGAWDQPQHF
NA	many	TRBV7-9	TRBJ2-3	TGTGCCAGCAGCTTAAACCCCCGGGACATCACAGATACGCAGTATTTT	CASSLNPRDITDTQYF
NA	NA	TRBV7-3	TRBJ2-1	NA	CARSELAGGYSCNEQFF
NA	many	TRBV12-3/TRBV12-4	TRBJ1-1	TGTGCCAGCAGGAGGACAGAAACTGAAGCTTTCTTT	CASRRTETEAFF
TRBD2	many	TRBV19	TRBJ2-2	TGTGCCAGTATGAGTAGGACTAGCGGGGAGCCGCGCACCGGGGAGCTGTTTTTT	CASMSRTSGEPRTGELFF
NA	few	TRBV4-2	TRBJ1-1	TGTGCCAGCAGCCAAGTCGGGACTAAGACTGAAGCTTTCTTT	CASSQVGTKTEAFF
NA	once	TRBV11-2	TRBJ2-7	TGTGCCAGCAGCTTTCCGAGAGGGGGGAGCTCCTACGAGCAGTACTTC	CASSFPRGGSSYEQYF
NA	many	TRBV6-1	TRBJ2-7	TGTGCCAGCAGTGGGGGGAGCTCCTACGAGCAGTACTTC	CASSGGSSYEQYF
TRBD2	NA	TRBV20-1	TRBJ2-3	TGCAGTGCTAGAGAGACTAGCGGGAGCCTCACTAGCACAGATACGCAGTATTTT	CSARETSGSLTSTDTQYF
NA	many	TRBV20-1	TRBJ1-5	TGCAGTGCTAGAGATCGGTACTGGATTAGCAATCAGCCCCAGCATTTT	CSARDRYWISNQPQHF
TRBD1	many	TRBV10-3	TRBJ1-2	TGTGCCATCAGTGCTGGAGGGGACCGGGACAGAAGCTATGGCTACACCTTC	CAISAGGDRDRSYGYTF
TRBD1	few	TRBV2	TRBJ1-1	TGTGCCAGCAGTGATGATGCAGGGGGCGACACTGAAGCTTTCTTT	CASSDDAGGDTEAFF
TRBD2	few	TRBV28	TRBJ2-7	TGTGCGACAATTGCACTAGCGGGAGGGTCCGACGAGCAGTACTTC	CATIALAGGSDEQYF
NA	NA	TRBV28	TRBJ2-1	TGTGCCAGCAGCGAAACTAGCATCGCCTACAATGAGCAGTTCTTC	CASSETSIAYNEQFF
NA	many	TRBV14	TRBJ2-3	TGTGCCAGCAGCCAGTTGACAGCAGCAATTCATACGCAGTATTTT	CASSQLTAAIHTQYF
NA	NA	TRBV4-1	TRBJ1-2	TGCGCCAGCAGCCAAGATTCAGGGGATGACTATGGCTACACCTTC	CASSQDSGDDYGYTF
NA	NA	TRBV19	TRBJ1-1	TGTGCCAGTAGTATTGTAGGGGGCACTGAAGCTTTCTTT	CASSIVGGTEAFF
TRBD1	many	TRBV7-9	TRBJ2-1	TGTGCCAGCAAATCCACGGGACAGGGGATGAATGAGCAGTTCTTC	CASKSTGQGMNEQFF
TRBD1	NA	TRBV27	TRBJ1-6	TGTGCCAGCAGACAGGGGCCCTCACCCCTCCACTTT	CASRQGPSPLHF
TRBD2	many	TRBV7-6	TRBJ2-7	TGTGCCAGCAGCTTGACTTCTAGCGGGAGCCTCCCCTACGAGCAGTACTTC	CASSLTSSGSLPYEQYF
NA	NA	TRBV19	TRBJ2-7	TGTGCCAGTAGTATAGCACAGGGAATAGGGTACGAGCAGTACTTC	CASSIAQGIGYEQYF
NA	few	TRBV27	TRBJ1-4	TGTGCCAGCAGTCCTCAGGGGATGGGTGAAAAACTGTTTTTT	CASSPQGMGEKLFF
NA	few	TRBV29-1	TRBJ1-1	TGCAGCGTTGGGGCTCCTAGGGGCTCGGACACTGAAGCTTTCTTT	CSVGAPRGSDTEAFF
NA	many	TRBV12-3/TRBV12-4	TRBJ2-7	TGTGCCAGCAGTTTAGCCCCTGGAGGGATTTACGAGCAGTACTTC	CASSLAPGGIYEQYF
NA	few	TRBV28	TRBJ2-7	TGTGCCAGCAACCCACTTAGCGGAGTATCCTACGAGCAGTACTTC	CASNPLSGVSYEQYF
NA	NA	TRBV25-1	TRBJ2-1	TGTGCCAGCAGTGAAGGAATAGCGGAACAGGATGAGCAGTTCTTC	CASSEGIAEQDEQFF
TRBD2	few	TRBV2	TRBJ2-3	TGTGCCAGCAGTCATTTTCTAGCGGGGGGGCCCTCGACTCATAGCACAGATACGCAGTATTTT	CASSHFLAGGPSTHSTDTQYF
NA	few	TRBV6-6	TRBJ2-1	TGTGCCAGCACCTCAGATAGGACACCTTACAATGAGCAGTTCTTC	CASTSDRTPYNEQFF